The entry that follows covers one TCR beta chain sequence. Original processing notes: Nucleated cell number was recorded as an estimate derived from reference gene primer amplification. Some clones are missing from TCRdb's copy, which holds only in-frame ones; the method was immunoSEQ multiplex PCR. That table is the source of V, J and clone size, and D and trimming were worked out from the DNA. Of 400,000 to 450,000 clones in the sample, roughly nine tenths were seen once. The source of the sample is a study of blood T cell repertoires in COVID-19. The sample consisted of PBMCs or T cells enriched from blood (not recorded which). This sequence was found in a man between 25 and 39 years old who had recovered from COVID-19.

DNA for the CDR3: TGTGCCATCAGTGCCCAGATGAACACTGAAGCTTTCTTT. Amino acid sequence: CAISAQMNTEAFF. This sequence joins TRBV10-3 and TRBJ1-1; no reliable D call. Per the germline V gene, CDR1 is ENHRY and CDR2 is SYGVKD. The length of the CDR3 is 13 residues. The V end lost 4 bases, the J end lost 0 bases, and 6 bases lay between the germline ends.